This is a list of T cell receptor beta chains from one sample in a study of regulatory T cells in long-lasting Graves disease. Each CDR3 protein is one row after TCRdb ran MiXCR on the multiplex PCR reads. The table records about 430,000 distinct CDR3 sequences, about 15% of them present only once. This same sample was also part of a study on T cells in Graves' hyperthyroidism and ophthalmopathy.

Material: peripheral blood mononuclear cells (PBMCs), obtained at new diagnosis, from a patient treated with antithyroid drugs. Receptors originate from a woman in her thirties or forties with Graves disease. The CDR3 runs from the conserved cysteine through the conserved F or W. Each record gives: CDR3 length, J gene, V gene, clone size, D gene, CDR3 protein, CDR3 DNA. D genes are given only for firm matches. A row's size may be missing; if present it is once, few, many or a size class.

>15|TRBJ2-2|TRBV4-1|many|.
CASNRVLWGSGELFF
TGCGCCAGCAACAGGGTCCTGTGGGGGTCTGGGGAGCTGTTTTTT
>14|TRBJ1-2|TRBV28|many|.
CASRPPGRDYGYTF
TGTGCCAGCAGACCGCCAGGGAGGGACTATGGCTACACCTTC
>15|TRBJ2-3|TRBV7-9|many|TRBD2
CASSFGLGRTDTQYF
TGTGCCAGCAGCTTTGGACTAGGACGCACAGATACGCAGTATTTT
>15|TRBJ2-7|TRBV6-5|.|.
CASSYSIQDGYEQYF
TGTGCCAGCAGTTACTCCATACAGGATGGTTACGAGCAGTACTTC
>15|TRBJ2-6|TRBV9|.|.
CASSARVSGANVLTF
TGTGCCAGCAGCGCCAGGGTTTCTGGGGCCAACGTCCTGACTTTC
>14|TRBJ2-3|TRBV19|many|.
CASSIPSETDTQYF
TGTGCCAGTAGTATTCCGTCGGAAACAGATACGCAGTATTTT
>17|TRBJ2-3|TRBV9|few|TRBD2
CASSIGETSGSTDTQYF
TGTGCCAGCAGCATAGGAGAGACTAGCGGGAGCACAGATACGCAGTATTTT
>14|TRBJ2-1|TRBV12-5|many|.
CASGLVRQNNEQFF
TGTGCTAGTGGTTTGGTACGACAGAACAATGAGCAGTTCTTC
>17|TRBJ2-3|TRBV5-6|many|.
CASSPEGVYTATDTQYF
TGTGCCAGCAGCCCCGAGGGGGTATACACCGCCACAGATACGCAGTATTTT
>12|TRBJ2-1|TRBV11-2|many|.
CASSLEYNEQFF
TGTGCCAGCAGCTTAGAGTACAATGAGCAGTTCTTC
>15|TRBJ2-1|TRBV2|many|TRBD2
CASSRLAGDYNEQFF
TGTGCCAGCAGTCGACTAGCGGGAGACTACAATGAGCAGTTCTTC
>17|TRBJ2-3|TRBV30|.|TRBD2
CAWSTIRTSGSTDTQYF
TGTGCCTGGAGCACCATCCGGACTAGCGGGAGCACAGATACGCAGTATTTT
>15|TRBJ2-2|TRBV28|many|.
CASSLVRGGTGELFF
TGTGCCAGCAGTTTGGTGCGGGGCGGCACCGGGGAGCTGTTTTTT
>14|TRBJ2-3|TRBV5-1|few|.
CASSRDSVRDTQYF
TGCGCCAGCAGCCGGGACTCCGTTCGAGATACGCAGTATTTT
>15|TRBJ1-1|TRBV7-2|once|.
CASSPTLWESGLAFF
TGTGCCAGCAGCCCGACCCTGTGGGAAAGCGGTTTGGCTTTCTTT
>14|TRBJ1-2|TRBV3-1|once|TRBD1
CASSQPGGYYGYTF
TGTGCCAGCAGCCAACCAGGGGGATACTATGGCTACACCTTC
>18|TRBJ1-5|TRBV19|few|TRBD1
CASSTLGQRLYSNQPQHF
TGTGCCAGTAGTACTCTGGGACAGAGATTGTATAGCAATCAGCCCCAGCATTTT
>16|TRBJ1-4|TRBV7-8|many|TRBD1
CASSPRRQGGLEKLFF
TGTGCCAGCAGCCCCCGAAGACAGGGCGGTCTGGAAAAACTGTTTTTT
>16|TRBJ1-1|TRBV7-9|.|.
CASSFERGRPSTEAFF
TGTGCCAGCAGCTTCGAGCGGGGGCGCCCTAGCACTGAAGCTTTCTTT
>16|TRBJ2-6|TRBV24-1|many|.
CATSAREWTGANVLTF
TGTGCCACCAGTGCGAGGGAGTGGACCGGGGCCAACGTCCTGACTTTC
>15|TRBJ2-7|TRBV10-3|many|.
CAISASGDDSYEQYF
TGTGCCATCAGTGCGAGCGGAGATGACTCCTACGAGCAGTACTTC
>15|TRBJ2-7|TRBV24-1|.|.
CATSDSLDTSYEQYF
TGTGCCACCAGTGATTCGCTTGATACCTCCTACGAGCAGTACTTC
>11|TRBJ1-4|TRBV29-1|many|.
CSVARGEKLFF
TGCAGCGTCGCGAGAGGGGAAAAACTGTTTTTT
>13|TRBJ1-1|TRBV19|.|.
CASSTSLNTEAFF
TGTGCCAGTAGTACCAGCCTGAACACTGAAGCTTTCTTT
>15|TRBJ2-1|TRBV7-2|many|.
CASSLEVLPRNEQFF
TGTGCCAGCAGCTTAGAGGTCCTCCCTAGAAATGAGCAGTTCTTC
>14|TRBJ2-2|TRBV12-3/TRBV12-4|.|.
CASTYEGGPGELFF
TGTGCCAGCACCTACGAGGGGGGGCCCGGGGAGCTGTTTTTT
>13|TRBJ2-2|TRBV20-1|few|TRBD2
CSARTSGTGELFF
TGCAGTGCTCGGACTAGCGGGACCGGGGAGCTGTTTTTT
>13|TRBJ1-5|TRBV12-3/TRBV12-4|many|TRBD1
CASRPGQDQPQHF
TGTGCCAGCAGACCGGGACAGGATCAGCCCCAGCATTTT
>15|TRBJ2-3|TRBV6-5|few|.
CASSYRGTLTDTQYF
TGTGCCAGCAGTTACAGGGGGACTCTCACAGATACGCAGTATTTT
>21|TRBJ2-1|TRBV18|.|TRBD2
CASCPKSGILAGPRSYNDQFF
TGTGCCAGCTGCCCCAAAAGCGGAATACTAGCGGGTCCGCGCTCCTACAATGATCAGTTCTTC
>15|TRBJ1-1|TRBV2|few|.
CASYVPGKVNTEAFF
TGTGCCAGTTATGTACCGGGAAAAGTTAACACTGAAGCTTTCTTT
>16|TRBJ2-2|TRBV6-1|.|TRBD1
CASSEQGAGRNGELFF
TGTGCCAGCAGTGAACAGGGGGCTGGAAGGAACGGGGAGCTGTTTTTT
>13|TRBJ1-1|TRBV7-3|many|TRBD1
CASSFQGDTEAFF
TGTGCCAGCAGCTTCCAGGGGGACACTGAAGCTTTCTTT
>13|TRBJ1-6|TRBV5-4|.|.
CASSLSPDSPLHF
TGTGCCAGCAGCTTGTCACCGGACTCACCCCTCCACTTT
>14|TRBJ2-7|TRBV20-1|few|TRBD2
CSATTSGRPYEQYF
TGCAGTGCAACGACTAGCGGGAGACCCTACGAGCAGTACTTC
>17|TRBJ2-1|TRBV6-2/TRBV6-3|many|TRBD2
CASSYSIGGRGNNEQFF
TGTGCCAGCAGTTACTCGATCGGCGGGAGAGGGAACAATGAGCAGTTCTTC
>12|TRBJ2-1|TRBV19|few|.
CASSIGGDEQFF
TGTGCCAGTAGTATAGGGGGCGATGAGCAGTTCTTC
>14|TRBJ2-7|TRBV12-5|few|.
CASGLVNIPYEQYF
TGTGCTAGTGGTTTGGTCAACATCCCCTACGAGCAGTACTTC
>15|TRBJ2-7|TRBV13|many|.
CASRRVPLSPYEQYF
TGTGCCAGCCGTAGGGTCCCTCTCAGCCCTTACGAGCAGTACTTC
>14|TRBJ2-2|TRBV19|.|.
CASRELRNTGELFF
TGTGCCAGTAGGGAATTAAGGAACACCGGGGAGCTGTTTTTT
>16|TRBJ2-3|TRBV6-2/TRBV6-3|.|TRBD2
CASSYGASGMRDTQYF
TGTGCCAGCAGTTACGGCGCTAGCGGGATGAGAGATACGCAGTATTTT
>16|TRBJ2-1|TRBV27|many|.
CASSGRLESSYNEQFF
TGTGCCAGCAGCGGGAGACTGGAAAGCTCCTACAATGAGCAGTTCTTC
>18|TRBJ2-2|TRBV7-9|many|TRBD2
CASSLRGELAEQVGELFF
TGTGCCAGCAGCTTAAGAGGGGAACTAGCGGAACAAGTCGGGGAGCTGTTTTTT
>12|TRBJ2-2|TRBV20-1|few|.
CSARDFTGELFF
TGCAGTGCTAGAGATTTCACCGGGGAGCTGTTTTTT
>18|TRBJ1-3|TRBV7-2|.|.
CASSQSPLYTISGNTIYF
TGTGCCAGCAGCCAATCCCCCTTATATACGATCTCTGGAAACACCATATATTTT
>14|TRBJ1-3|TRBV5-5|few|.
CASSLEGNRNTIYF
TGTGCCAGCAGCTTGGAAGGCAATAGAAACACCATATATTTT